The 14 T cell receptor beta chains in this list originate from one sample, sequenced in a study of spatial heterogeneity in lung cancer. One entry per CDR3 protein results from TCRdb running MiXCR on the 5' RACE reads. Of tens of thousands of distinct CDR3 sequences listed, approximately 12% are singletons. The time point is: sample taken at primary tumor resection. The study sequenced unsorted whole RNA from tumor, nontumor lung or frozen PBMC. The sample consisted of PBMCs, taken at surgery. These receptors were collected from a male donor with early-stage non-small cell lung cancer.

The table lists this clonotype with a few counts. The chain joins TRBV7-3 to TRBJ1-2; D perhaps matches TRBD1 (6 bases). Germline CDR1 SGHTA, CDR2 FQGTGA. V lost 2 bases and J 8 bases, leaving 12 bases between the germline ends. The CDR3 is 13 residues long. The CDR3 nucleotides are TGTGCCAGCAGCTTACAGGGGATTGAAGGCTACACCTTC. Translating it yields CASSLQGIEGYTF.

This clonotype was recorded many times. J is TRBJ2-4 and V is TRBV12-3 or TRBV12-4; either TRBD1 or TRBD2 may fit D (5 bases each). The CDR3 has 13 amino acids. Between the trimmed V and J ends, which lost 3 bases and 7 bases, there was a span of 10 bases. CDR3 in DNA: TGTGCCAGCAGTTTCTCCGGGGCCAACATTCAGTACTTC. Its protein is CASSFSGANIQYF.

This clonotype was observed a few times. V is TRBV9 and J is TRBJ2-7, with D perhaps matching TRBD1 (5 bases). V was pared by 0 bases and J by 2 bases, with 15 bases between. The V gene's germline CDR1 is SGDLS and CDR2 YYNGEE. There are 16 residues in the CDR3. The CDR3 DNA sequence: TGTGCCAGCAGCGTAGGGGTGGGGCTACCCGCCTACGAGCAGTACTTC. Its translation: CASSVGVGLPAYEQYF.

The V and J genes are TRBV9 and TRBJ2-1, with 11 bases that match TRBD2. The ends lost 0 bases at V and 5 bases at J; junction bases unmatched: 7. This CDR3 region has 17 residues. Germline V gene sequence: CDR1 SGDLS, CDR2 YYNGEE. The CDR3 loop reads CASSVVGRGLADNEQFF. The CDR3 DNA reads TGTGCCAGCAGCGTAGTAGGGAGGGGACTAGCGGACAATGAGCAGTTCTTC.

V usage is TRBV12-3 or TRBV12-4 and J usage is TRBJ1-2; D gene uncertain. Trimming removed 5 bases at V and 6 bases at J, with 10 bases between. This CDR3 has 12 residues. The CDR3 sequence: CASSEFKDGYTF. Written as DNA, the CDR3 is TGTGCCAGCAGTGAGTTTAAGGATGGCTACACCTTC.

The sample holds many counts of this clonotype. The rearrangement uses TRBV7-2 and TRBJ2-1, with unresolved D. Germline-derived CDR1 and CDR2 are SGHTA and FQGNSA. V was shortened by 5 bases and J by 1 base, with 9 bases between the two germline ends. CDR3 length equals 14 residues. The CDR3 bases are TGTGCCAGCAGCCGCGACCCATCCTACAATGAGCAGTTCTTC. The encoded protein is CASSRDPSYNEQFF.

The chain recombines TRBV14 with TRBJ1-5; D might be TRBD1 (6 bases). Germline loops: CDR1 SGHDN, CDR2 FVKESK. The CDR3 length is 17 residues. Between the trimmed V and J ends, which lost 0 bases and 4 bases, there was a span of 16 bases. The CDR3 DNA follows: TGTGCCAGCAGCCAAGATCTTGACAGGCACAAGAATCAGCCCCAGCATTTT. Protein sequence: CASSQDLDRHKNQPQHF.

With regard to this clonotype: A read error is likely, as this CDR3 ends without the conserved phenylalanine or tryptophan. The chain is built from TRBV24-1 and TRBJ2-2; D gene uncertain. The CDR3 runs 13 residues. Germline V lookup: CDR1 KGHDR, CDR2 SFDVKD. The V end lost 7 bases, the J end lost 2 bases, and 7 bases lay between the germline ends. The CDR3 sequence: CATRGFNTGELFS. The DNA for the CDR3 is TGTGCCACCAGGGGGTTCAACACCGGGGAGCTGTTTTCT.

A few counts support this clonotype. This sequence joins TRBV7-2 and TRBJ2-3; 7 positions match TRBD2. In germline, CDR1 is SGHTA, CDR2 FQGNSA. The CDR3 is made up of 15 amino acids. The V segment lost 5 bases and the J segment 0 bases; nucleotides outside the gene matches: 5. DNA of the CDR3: TGTGCCAGCAGCATCAGCGGGACTAGCACAGATACGCAGTATTTT. It is translated as CASSISGTSTDTQYF.

The chain joins TRBV5-6 to TRBJ1-2; 9 bases match TRBD1. Trimming removed 4 bases from V and 7 bases from J; junction bases left unmatched: 8. CDR3 length: 14 residues. Per germline, CDR1 SGHDT and CDR2 YYEEEE. CDR3 in amino acids: CASSTGQGTSGYTF. The DNA of the CDR3 is TGTGCCAGCAGCACGGGACAGGGCACTAGTGGCTACACCTTC.

This clonotype was seen at least ten times. The chain employs TRBV2 and TRBJ2-7, with TRBD2 matching 11 bases. The J segment lost 2 bases and the V segment lost 10 bases, leaving 4 bases of the junction unmatched. The CDR3 has 13 residues. In germline, CDR1 is SNHLY, CDR2 FYNNEI. The CDR3 nucleotides read TGTGCCACCAAACTAGCGGGAGCCTACGAGCAGTACTTC. Protein sequence: CATKLAGAYEQYF.

The rearrangement links TRBV3-1 to TRBJ1-2, with TRBD1 identical over 8 bases. The germline CDR1 and CDR2 sequences are LGHDT and YNNKEL (reference sequence). CDR3 length equals 13 residues. The J segment lost 4 bases and the V segment lost 4 bases, leaving 2 bases of the junction unmatched. The DNA for the CDR3 is TGTGCCAGCAGCCCCGACAGGGGCTATGGCTACACCTTC. Protein sequence: CASSPDRGYGYTF. The complete variable domain, with remaining parts taken from reference TRBV3-1 and TRBJ1-2, reads DTAVSQTPKYLVTQMGNDKSIKCEQNLGHDTMYWYKQDSKKFLKIMFSYNNKELIINETVPNRFSPKSPDKAHLNLHINSLELGDSAVYFCASSPDRGYGYTFGSGTRLTVV.

This chain uses TRBV3-1 with TRBJ1-3; no reliable D call. The V gene lost 5 bases and the J gene lost 0 bases, with 11 bases spanning the gap. This CDR3 is built from 15 residues. In germline, CDR1 is LGHDT, CDR2 YNNKEL (reference sequence). CDR3 protein: CASSATSSSGNTIYF. Here the CDR3 DNA reads TGTGCCAGCAGCGCAACTTCGAGCTCTGGAAACACCATATATTTT.

V is TRBV27 and J is TRBJ2-2; D might be TRBD2 (6 bases). V dropped 5 bases and J dropped 5 bases, with 15 bases sitting between them. The V gene's germline CDR1 is MNHEY and CDR2 SMNVEV (reference sequence). The CDR3 is made up of 15 amino acids. CDR3 protein: CASSKRELATGELFF. The CDR3 nucleotides are TGTGCCAGCAGTAAACGGGAGTTGGCGACCGGGGAGCTGTTTTTT.